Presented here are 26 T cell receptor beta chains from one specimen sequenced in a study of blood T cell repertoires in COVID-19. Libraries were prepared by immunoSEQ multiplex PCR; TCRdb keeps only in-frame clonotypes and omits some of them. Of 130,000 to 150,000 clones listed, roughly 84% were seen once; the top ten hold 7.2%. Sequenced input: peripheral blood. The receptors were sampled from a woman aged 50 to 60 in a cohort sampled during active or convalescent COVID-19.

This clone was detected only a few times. CDR3 amino acids: CASSLTIAGGTDTQYF. In DNA, the CDR3 is TGTGCCAGCAGCCTGACGATAGCGGGGGGCACAGATACGCAGTATTTT. This chain links TRBV7-3 with TRBJ2-3, with TRBD2 identical over 9 bases. Germline CDR1 SGHTA, CDR2 FQGTGA. The CDR3 contains 16 residues. V was clipped by 5 bases and J by 1 base; unmatched bases: 7.

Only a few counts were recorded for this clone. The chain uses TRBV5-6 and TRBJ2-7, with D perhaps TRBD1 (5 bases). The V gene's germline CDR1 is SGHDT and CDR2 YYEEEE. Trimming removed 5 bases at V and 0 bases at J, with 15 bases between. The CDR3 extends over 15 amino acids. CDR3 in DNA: TGTGCCAGCAGTTATGGACACTCGAGCTCCTACGAGCAGTACTTC. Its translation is CASSYGHSSSYEQYF.

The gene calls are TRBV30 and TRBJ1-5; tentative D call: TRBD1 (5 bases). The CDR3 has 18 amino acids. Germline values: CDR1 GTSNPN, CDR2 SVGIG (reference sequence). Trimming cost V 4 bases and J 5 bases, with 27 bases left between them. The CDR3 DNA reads TGTGCCTGGACCCACCCCCCTGACAGCCCCTTACGGGATCAGCCCCAGCATTTT. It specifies CAWTHPPDSPLRDQPQHF.

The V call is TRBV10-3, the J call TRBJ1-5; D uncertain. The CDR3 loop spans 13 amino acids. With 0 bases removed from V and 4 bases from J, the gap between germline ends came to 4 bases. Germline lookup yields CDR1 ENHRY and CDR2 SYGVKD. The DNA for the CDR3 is TGTGCCATCAGTGAGTCCCTGAATCAGCCCCAGCATTTT. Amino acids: CAISESLNQPQHF.

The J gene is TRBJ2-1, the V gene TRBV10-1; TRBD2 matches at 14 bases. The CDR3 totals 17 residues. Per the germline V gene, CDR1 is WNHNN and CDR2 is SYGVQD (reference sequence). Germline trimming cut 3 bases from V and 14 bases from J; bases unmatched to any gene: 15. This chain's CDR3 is CASSDSKGLAGAWGKFF. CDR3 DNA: TGCGCCAGCAGTGACTCCAAGGGACTAGCGGGGGCCTGGGGGAAGTTCTTC.

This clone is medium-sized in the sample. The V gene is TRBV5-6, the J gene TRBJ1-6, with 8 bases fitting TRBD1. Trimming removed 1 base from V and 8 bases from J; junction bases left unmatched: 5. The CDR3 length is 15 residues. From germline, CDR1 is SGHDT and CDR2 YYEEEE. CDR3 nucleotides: TGTGCCAGCAGCTTGAAGGGACAGGACTATTCACCCCTCCACTTT. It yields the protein CASSLKGQDYSPLHF.

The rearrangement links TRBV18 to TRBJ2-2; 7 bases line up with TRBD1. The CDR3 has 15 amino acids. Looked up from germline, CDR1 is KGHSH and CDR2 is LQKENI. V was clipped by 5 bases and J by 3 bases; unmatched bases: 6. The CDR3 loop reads CASSLGGADTGELFF. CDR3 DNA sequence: TGTGCCAGCTCATTAGGGGGCGCGGACACCGGGGAGCTGTTTTTT.

DNA for the CDR3: TGTGCCTGGAGGGGGCAGGGGAACAATCAGCCCCAGCATTTT. Its translation is CAWRGQGNNQPQHF. V and J are TRBV30 and TRBJ1-5; D perhaps matches TRBD1 (6 bases). Germline assignment: CDR1 GTSNPN and CDR2 SVGIG (reference sequence). Deletions cut 3 bases from V and 3 bases from J, with 12 bases between. The CDR3 spans 14 residues.

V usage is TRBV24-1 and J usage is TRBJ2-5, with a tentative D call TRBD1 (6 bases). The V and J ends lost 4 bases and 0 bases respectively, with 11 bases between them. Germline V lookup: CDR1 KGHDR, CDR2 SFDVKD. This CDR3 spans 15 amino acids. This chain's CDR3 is CATSDSRTDQETQYF. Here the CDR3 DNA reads TGTGCCACCAGTGACTCCCGGACAGACCAAGAGACCCAGTACTTC.

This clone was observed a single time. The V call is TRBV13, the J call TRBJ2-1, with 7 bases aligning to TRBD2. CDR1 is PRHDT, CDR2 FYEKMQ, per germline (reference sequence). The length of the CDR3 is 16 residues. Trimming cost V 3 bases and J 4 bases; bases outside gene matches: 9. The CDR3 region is CASSFAGEGSYNEQFF. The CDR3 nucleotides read TGTGCCAGCAGCTTTGCGGGGGAAGGTTCTTACAATGAGCAGTTCTTC.

DNA for the CDR3: TGTGCCAGCAACCGGGGGGGTCAGGTCTACGAGCAGTACTTC. This sequence encodes CASNRGGQVYEQYF. V is TRBV9 and J is TRBJ2-7, with 8 bases aligning to TRBD2. The CDR3 runs 14 residues. Germline loops: CDR1 SGDLS, CDR2 YYNGEE. J was trimmed by 3 bases and V by 6 bases; bases with no gene match: 8.

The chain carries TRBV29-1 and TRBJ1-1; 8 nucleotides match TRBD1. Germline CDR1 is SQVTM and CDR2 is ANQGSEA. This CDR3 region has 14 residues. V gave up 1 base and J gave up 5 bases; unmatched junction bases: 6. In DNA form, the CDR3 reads TGCAGCGTTGAAGGGCAGGGGGCGAGGACTGAAGCTTTCTTT. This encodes CSVEGQGARTEAFF.

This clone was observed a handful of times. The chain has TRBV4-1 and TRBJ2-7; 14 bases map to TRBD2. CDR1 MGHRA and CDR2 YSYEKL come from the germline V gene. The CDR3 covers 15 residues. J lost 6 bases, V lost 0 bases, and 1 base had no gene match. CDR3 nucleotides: TGCGCCAGCAGCCAAGATGGACTAGCGGGGGGCGAGCAGTACTTC. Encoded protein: CASSQDGLAGGEQYF.

CDR3 sequence (DNA): TGTGCCAGCAGTAGATCGACAGGGGCCAACTATGGCTACACCTTC. It is translated as CASSRSTGANYGYTF. The chain is built from TRBV6-5 and TRBJ1-2, with TRBD1 matching 8 bases. The V segment lost 5 bases and the J segment 2 bases; nucleotides outside the gene matches: 7. The germline V gene encodes CDR1 MNHEY and CDR2 SVGAGI. This CDR3 has 15 amino acids.

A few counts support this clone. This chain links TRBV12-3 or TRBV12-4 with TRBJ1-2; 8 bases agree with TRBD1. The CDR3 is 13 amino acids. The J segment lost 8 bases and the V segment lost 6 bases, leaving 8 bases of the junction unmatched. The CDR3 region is CASRPRQGSGYTF. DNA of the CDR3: TGTGCCAGCAGGCCAAGACAGGGGTCCGGCTACACCTTC.

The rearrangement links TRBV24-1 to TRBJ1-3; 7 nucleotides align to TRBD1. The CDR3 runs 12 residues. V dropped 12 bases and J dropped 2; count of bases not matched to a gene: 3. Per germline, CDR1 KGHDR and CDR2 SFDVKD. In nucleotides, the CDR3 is TGTGCCGTAACAGGGGCTGGAAACACCATATATTTT. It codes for CAVTGAGNTIYF.

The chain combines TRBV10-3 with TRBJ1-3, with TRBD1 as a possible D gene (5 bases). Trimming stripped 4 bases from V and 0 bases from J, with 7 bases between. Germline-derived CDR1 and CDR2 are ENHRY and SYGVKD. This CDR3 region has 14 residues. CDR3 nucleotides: TGTGCCATCAGTGGCAGGGCCTCTGGAAACACCATATATTTT. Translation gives CAISGRASGNTIYF.

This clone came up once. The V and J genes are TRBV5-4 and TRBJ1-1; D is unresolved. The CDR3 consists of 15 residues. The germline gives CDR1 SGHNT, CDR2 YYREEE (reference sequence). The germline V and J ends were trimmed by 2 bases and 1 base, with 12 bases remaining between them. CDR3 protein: CASSLRDPGNTEAFF. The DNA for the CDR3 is TGTGCCAGCAGCTTAAGAGATCCGGGGAACACTGAAGCTTTCTTT. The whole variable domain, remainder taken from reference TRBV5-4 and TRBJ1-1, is ETGVTQSPTHLIKTRGQQVTLRCSSQSGHNTVSWYQQALGQGPQFIFQYYREEENGRGNFPPRFSGLQFPNYSSELNVNALELDDSALYLCASSLRDPGNTEAFFGQGTRLTVV.

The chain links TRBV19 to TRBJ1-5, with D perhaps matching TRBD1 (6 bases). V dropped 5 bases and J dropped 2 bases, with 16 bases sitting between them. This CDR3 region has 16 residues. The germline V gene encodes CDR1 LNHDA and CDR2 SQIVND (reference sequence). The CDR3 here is CASSGSRGIGNQPQHF. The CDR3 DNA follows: TGTGCCAGTAGTGGAAGCAGGGGAATTGGCAATCAGCCCCAGCATTTT. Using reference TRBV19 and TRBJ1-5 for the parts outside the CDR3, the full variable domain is DGGITQSPKYLFRKEGQNVTLSCEQNLNHDAMYWYRQDPGQGLRLIYYSQIVNDFQKGDIAEGYSVSREKKESFPLTVTSAQKNPTAFYLCASSGSRGIGNQPQHFGDGTRLSIL.

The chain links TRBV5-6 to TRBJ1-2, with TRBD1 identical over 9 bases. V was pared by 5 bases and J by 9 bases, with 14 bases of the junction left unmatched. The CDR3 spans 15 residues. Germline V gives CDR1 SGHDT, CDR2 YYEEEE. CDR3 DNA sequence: TGTGCCAGCAGGGGACAGGGAGGGTTAGGGTATAGCTACACCTTC. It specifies CASRGQGGLGYSYTF.

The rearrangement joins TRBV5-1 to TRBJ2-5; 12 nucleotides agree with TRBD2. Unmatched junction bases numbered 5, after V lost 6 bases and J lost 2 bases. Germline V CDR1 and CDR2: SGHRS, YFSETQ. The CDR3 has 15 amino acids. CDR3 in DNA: TGCGCCAGCACCCCCCTAGCGGGGGGGCAAGAGACCCAGTACTTC. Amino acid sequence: CASTPLAGGQETQYF.

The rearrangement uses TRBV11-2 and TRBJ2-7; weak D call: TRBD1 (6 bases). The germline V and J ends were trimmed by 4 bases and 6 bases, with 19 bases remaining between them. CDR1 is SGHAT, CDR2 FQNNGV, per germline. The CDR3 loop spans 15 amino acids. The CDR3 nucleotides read TGTGCCAGCAGCTCCCAGGACAGCCCCGCTATCGAGCAGTACTTC. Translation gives CASSSQDSPAIEQYF.

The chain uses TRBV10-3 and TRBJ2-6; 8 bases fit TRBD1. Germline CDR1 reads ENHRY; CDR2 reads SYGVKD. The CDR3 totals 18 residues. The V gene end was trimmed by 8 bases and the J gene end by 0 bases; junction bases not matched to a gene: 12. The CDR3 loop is CAISGQVGLSSGANVLTF. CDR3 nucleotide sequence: TGTGCCATCTCGGGACAGGTCGGGCTTAGCTCTGGGGCCAACGTCCTGACTTTC.

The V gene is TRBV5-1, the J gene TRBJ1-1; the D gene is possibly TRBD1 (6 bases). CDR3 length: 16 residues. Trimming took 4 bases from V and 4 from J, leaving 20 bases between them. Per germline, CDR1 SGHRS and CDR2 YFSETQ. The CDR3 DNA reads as TGCGCCAGCAGCCCCCGACAGGCTTCGGTTCGCACTGAAGCTTTCTTT. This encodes CASSPRQASVRTEAFF.

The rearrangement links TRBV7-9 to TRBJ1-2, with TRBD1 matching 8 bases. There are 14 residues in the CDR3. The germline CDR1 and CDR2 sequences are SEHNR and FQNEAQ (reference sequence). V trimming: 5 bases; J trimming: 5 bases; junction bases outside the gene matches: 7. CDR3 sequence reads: CASSPGQVMYGYTF. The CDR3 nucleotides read TGTGCCAGCAGCCCGGGACAGGTGATGTATGGCTACACCTTC.

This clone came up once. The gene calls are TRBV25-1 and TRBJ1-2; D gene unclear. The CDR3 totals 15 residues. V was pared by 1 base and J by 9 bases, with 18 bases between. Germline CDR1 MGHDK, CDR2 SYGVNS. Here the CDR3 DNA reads TGTGCCAGCAGTGAATTTAACCATCGGTTGATAAGCTACACCTTC. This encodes CASSEFNHRLISYTF.